A single sample is the source of the 29 T cell receptor beta chains below, sequenced in a study of neoadjuvant anti-PD-1 for oral cavity cancer. Assay used: immunoSEQ multiplex PCR; TCRdb lists only in-frame clones, some missing. The repertoire holds about 15,000 clones, with around 62% as singletons. The source material was PBMCs, sampled before nivolumab (anti-PD-1) treatment. The source of these receptors is a person between 40 and 85 years old with oral cavity squamous cell carcinoma.

This clone has only a few counts. This rearrangement joins TRBV9 to TRBJ2-5, with 7 positions matching TRBD1. This CDR3 comprises 14 residues. J gave up 2 bases and V 4 bases, and 5 bases lay outside the gene matches. CDR1 is SGDLS, CDR2 YYNGEE, per germline. The CDR3 reads CASSSRTGQETQYF. The CDR3 coding sequence is TGTGCCAGCAGCTCACGGACAGGACAAGAGACCCAGTACTTC.

The V and J genes are TRBV6-5 and TRBJ2-1, with D hard to call. Trimming left V 2 bases short and J 4 bases short, with 12 bases between. CDR1 is MNHEY and CDR2 is SVGAGI in the germline V gene. The CDR3 is 15 amino acids. Written as DNA, the CDR3 is TGTGCCAGCAGTTACGCGAGGCTCGCATACAATGAGCAGTTCTTC. Amino acid sequence: CASSYARLAYNEQFF.

The V gene is TRBV30, the J gene TRBJ1-5; the D gene is possibly TRBD1 (5 bases). Germline-derived CDR1 and CDR2 are GTSNPN and SVGIG (reference sequence). V lost 2 bases and J lost 9, with 8 bases in between. This CDR3 has 11 amino acids. The CDR3 loop is CAWSSGGPQHF. CDR3 DNA: TGTGCCTGGAGTTCCGGGGGGCCCCAGCATTTT. The whole variable domain, filled in from reference TRBV30 and TRBJ1-5, reads SQTIHQWPATLVQPVGSPLSLECTVEGTSNPNLYWYRQAAGRGLQLLFYSVGIGQISSEVPQNLSASRPQDRQFILSSKKLLLSDSGFYLCAWSSGGPQHFGDGTRLSIL.

The chain recombines TRBV27 with TRBJ2-7, with no clear D. Germline V CDR1 and CDR2: MNHEY, SMNVEV (reference sequence). V lost 4 bases, J lost 2 bases, and 9 bases lay in between. This CDR3 has 13 residues. The CDR3 nucleotides are TGTGCCAGCAGTTCCCCGGGCGCCTACGAGCAGTACTTC. Protein sequence: CASSSPGAYEQYF.

This chain connects TRBV19 to TRBJ2-1; D uncertain. V was clipped by 0 bases and J by 4 bases, with 10 bases between them. This CDR3 has 15 residues. Germline CDR1 LNHDA, CDR2 SQIVND (reference sequence). Written as DNA, the CDR3 is TGTGCCAGTAGTATAGATCTCCCCGGGTACAATGAGCAGTTCTTC. Translated, it gives CASSIDLPGYNEQFF.

This chain connects TRBV5-6 to TRBJ1-5; possibly TRBD1 for D (6 bases). The CDR3 extends over 15 amino acids. The ends were cut back, 2 bases at V and 1 base at J, with 10 bases in the middle. The germline V gene has CDR1 SGHDT and CDR2 YYEEEE. Here the CDR3 reads CASSLSGGSNQPQHF. CDR3 DNA sequence: TGTGCCAGCAGCTTATCCGGGGGCAGCAATCAGCCCCAGCATTTT.

The gene calls are TRBV2 and TRBJ1-1, with 8 bases identical to TRBD1. The V segment lost 4 bases and the J segment 4 bases; nucleotides outside the gene matches: 8. Germline CDR1 is SNHLY and CDR2 is FYNNEI. This CDR3 is 15 amino acids long. CDR3 loop: CASSGSGGASTEAFF. CDR3 nucleotide sequence: TGTGCCAGCAGTGGTTCAGGGGGCGCGAGCACTGAAGCTTTCTTT. The full variable domain, rest sourced from reference TRBV2 and TRBJ1-1, is EPEVTQTPSHQVTQMGQEVILRCVPISNHLYFYWYRQILGQKVEFLVSFYNNEISEKSEIFDDQFSVERPDGSNFTLKIRSTKLEDSAMYFCASSGSGGASTEAFFGQGTRLTVV.

The rearrangement links TRBV11-2 to TRBJ2-2; D is unclear. There are 13 residues in the CDR3. The ends were cut back, 5 bases at V and 5 bases at J, with 9 bases in the middle. Germline CDR1 SGHAT, CDR2 FQNNGV. CDR3: CASSRQRTGELFF. The CDR3 DNA reads as TGTGCCAGCAGCCGTCAACGAACCGGGGAGCTGTTTTTT.

The chain employs TRBV6-5 and TRBJ2-1; D gene ambiguous. The V end was cut by 3 bases, the J end by 8 bases, with 8 bases between. Germline V gene data show CDR1 as MNHEY and CDR2 as SVGAGI. This CDR3 is 12 amino acids long. CDR3 residues: CASSYGPDEQFF. CDR3 coding DNA: TGTGCCAGCAGTTATGGGCCGGATGAGCAGTTCTTC.

A single count supports this clone. The V and J genes are TRBV7-2 and TRBJ1-2, with D possibly being TRBD1 (5 bases). Germline CDR1 is SGHTA and CDR2 is FQGNSA. V lost 6 bases and J 8 bases, leaving 16 bases between the germline ends. CDR3 length: 13 amino acids. CDR3 in DNA: TGTGCCAGCAGTCCGGGGGAGGTCGGCGGCTACACCTTC. Amino acids: CASSPGEVGGYTF.

The rearrangement uses TRBV19 and TRBJ1-2, with unresolved D. Trimming cost V 1 base and J 2 bases, with 8 bases left between them. Per the germline V gene, CDR1 is LNHDA and CDR2 is SQIVND (reference sequence). The CDR3 runs 14 residues. The CDR3 bases are TGTGCCAGTAGTATAGGGTCAGCAAACTATGGCTACACCTTC. Translated: CASSIGSANYGYTF.

For the CDR3, the DNA is TGTGCCAGCAGGGCCGCGACTAGCGGGAGGGGGAACACCGGGGAGCTGTTTTTT. It is translated as CASRAATSGRGNTGELFF. This chain links TRBV2 with TRBJ2-2, with 14 bases aligning to TRBD2. Unmatched junction bases numbered 7, after V lost 6 bases and J lost 1 base. In germline, CDR1 is SNHLY, CDR2 FYNNEI. This CDR3 comprises 18 residues.

V is TRBV19 and J is TRBJ2-7; the match to TRBD2 covers 8 bases. Germline-derived CDR1 and CDR2 are LNHDA and SQIVND (reference sequence). J was trimmed by 1 base and V by 6 bases; bases with no gene match: 5. The CDR3 runs 14 residues. The CDR3 nucleotides read TGTGCCAGTAGCGGGGGGGGACCATCCTACGAGCAGTACTTC. It specifies CASSGGGPSYEQYF.

CDR3: CASSYVSQRDTQYF. The CDR3 DNA is TGTGCCAGCAGTTACGTCAGTCAGCGGGATACGCAGTATTTT. The chain links TRBV6-5 to TRBJ2-3; possibly TRBD2 for D (5 bases). CDR1 is MNHEY and CDR2 is SVGAGI in the germline V gene. This CDR3 comprises 14 residues. The germline V and J ends were trimmed by 2 bases and 6 bases, with 12 bases remaining between them.

The sample holds one count of this clone. The V call is TRBV5-4, the J call TRBJ2-1; no firm D call. The CDR3 length is 13 residues. V lost 1 base and J 5 bases, leaving 7 bases between the germline ends. Germline CDR1 and CDR2: SGHNT and YYREEE (reference sequence). The CDR3 DNA is TGTGCCAGCAGCTTGCTACAGAACAATGAGCAGTTCTTC. Translating gives CASSLLQNNEQFF.

The V gene is TRBV5-5, the J gene TRBJ2-7, with D uncertain. V lost 6 bases and J 6 bases, leaving 16 bases between the germline ends. This CDR3 spans 13 amino acids. Germline CDR1 and CDR2: SGHKS and YYEKEE (reference sequence). CDR3 protein: CASTPSSRFEQYF. As DNA, the CDR3 is TGTGCCAGCACCCCCTCCTCAAGATTCGAGCAGTACTTC.

This chain uses TRBV2 with TRBJ2-2, with D possibly called TRBD1 or TRBD2 (5 bases each). With 3 bases removed from V and 4 bases from J, the gap between germline ends came to 21 bases. CDR3 length equals 18 residues. Germline loops: CDR1 SNHLY, CDR2 FYNNEI. CDR3 nucleotides: TGTGCCAGCAGTGAGGGGCAGGCGGGTATGGGCCGCACCGGGGAGCTGTTTTTT. This sequence encodes CASSEGQAGMGRTGELFF.

The chain uses TRBV29-1 and TRBJ1-1; no clear D. Trimming took off 1 base at V and 6 bases at J, with 18 bases between the two ends. CDR3 length: 15 residues. Germline loops: CDR1 SQVTM, CDR2 ANQGSEA. CDR3 region: CSVEGGDLVGSEAFF. The CDR3 DNA is TGCAGCGTTGAAGGGGGAGATTTAGTAGGCTCTGAAGCTTTCTTT. Using reference TRBV29-1 and TRBJ1-1 for the parts outside the CDR3, the full variable domain is SAVISQKPSRDICQRGTSLTIQCQVDSQVTMMFWYRQQPGQSLTLIATANQGSEATYESGFVIDKFPISRPNLTFSTLTVSNMSPEDSSIYLCSVEGGDLVGSEAFFGQGTRLTVV.

The chain couples TRBV6-5 to TRBJ2-7, with 7 bases lining up with TRBD2. V dropped 2 bases and J dropped 0; count of bases not matched to a gene: 7. The germline gives CDR1 MNHEY, CDR2 SVGAGI. CDR3 length: 16 amino acids. CDR3 DNA: TGTGCCAGCAGTTACGATTTGGCGGGAGTCTCCTACGAGCAGTACTTC. Its protein product is CASSYDLAGVSYEQYF.

The chain employs TRBV7-9 and TRBJ1-1, with D uncertain. Trimming removed 5 bases at V and 9 bases at J, with 4 bases between. The CDR3 length is 9 residues. Germline V lookup: CDR1 SEHNR, CDR2 FQNEAQ (reference sequence). The CDR3 is CASSPKAFF. CDR3 DNA: TGTGCCAGCAGCCCCAAAGCTTTCTTT.

The CDR3 nucleotides are TGTGCCAGCACAGGGGGGAACTATGGCTACACCTTC. This codes for CASTGGNYGYTF. The chain couples TRBV6-6 to TRBJ1-2; 7 bases are shared with TRBD1. The V gene's germline CDR1 is MNHNY and CDR2 SVGAGI (reference sequence). V was pared by 7 bases and J by 2 bases, with 1 base of the junction left unmatched. The CDR3 totals 12 residues.

V is TRBV30 and J is TRBJ1-2; D is perhaps TRBD1 (5 bases). V was trimmed by 0 bases and J by 8 bases, leaving 13 bases between them. Germline loops: CDR1 GTSNPN, CDR2 SVGIG (reference sequence). This CDR3 contains 13 residues. Here the CDR3 reads CAWSVWGVKGYTF. CDR3 nucleotides: TGTGCCTGGAGTGTATGGGGCGTCAAGGGCTACACCTTC.

The J gene is TRBJ2-1, the V gene TRBV5-5; D is possibly TRBD1 (6 bases). Germline lookup yields CDR1 SGHKS and CDR2 YYEKEE (reference sequence). The CDR3 length is 15 residues. V lost 0 bases and J 7 bases, leaving 14 bases between the germline ends. CDR3: CASSLGRGLGNEQFF. The DNA of the CDR3 is TGTGCCAGCAGCTTGGGCAGGGGCTTGGGAAATGAGCAGTTCTTC.

Only a few counts were recorded for this clone. The chain couples TRBV28 to TRBJ1-5; D call uncertain. V gave up 1 base and J gave up 1 base, with 11 bases separating them. The length of the CDR3 is 16 residues. Per germline, CDR1 MDHEN and CDR2 SYDVKM. CDR3 loop: CASSLSEDRSNQPQHF. The CDR3 DNA follows: TGTGCCAGCAGTTTATCCGAGGACCGGAGCAATCAGCCCCAGCATTTT.

The chain employs TRBV2 and TRBJ1-2; D uncertain. Trimming cost V 4 bases and J 5 bases, with 11 bases left between them. Germline V gene lookup returns CDR1 SNHLY and CDR2 FYNNEI. CDR3 length: 13 residues. The CDR3 loop is CASSAGRQYGYTF. Here the CDR3 DNA reads TGTGCCAGCAGTGCAGGACGGCAGTATGGCTACACCTTC.

The V and J genes are TRBV6-6 and TRBJ1-2; D possibly corresponds to TRBD1 (5 bases). V lost 7 bases, J lost 0 bases, and 12 bases lay in between. The germline CDR1 and CDR2 sequences are MNHNY and SVGAGI (reference sequence). The CDR3 has 14 amino acids. CDR3 region: CASIRQTANYGYTF. The CDR3, as DNA: TGTGCCAGCATTAGACAGACAGCTAACTATGGCTACACCTTC.

The table lists this clone with a few counts. The gene calls are TRBV27 and TRBJ1-2; D may be TRBD1 (5 bases). Trimming removed 5 bases at V and 0 bases at J, with 16 bases between. CDR1 and CDR2 (germline): MNHEY, SMNVEV (reference sequence). The CDR3 totals 16 residues. CDR3 amino acids: CASSPNPTAPNYGYTF. The CDR3 nucleotides are TGTGCCAGCAGTCCCAACCCGACAGCACCTAACTATGGCTACACCTTC.

The chain combines TRBV2 with TRBJ1-5, with D unresolved. Trimming stripped 4 bases from V and 4 bases from J, with 8 bases between. The CDR3 has 13 amino acids. In germline, CDR1 is SNHLY, CDR2 FYNNEI. CDR3 nucleotide sequence: TGTGCCAGCAGTGTTGGACCGAATCAGCCCCAGCATTTT. Translated, it gives CASSVGPNQPQHF.

The chain has TRBV5-1 and TRBJ2-1; 7 nucleotides agree with TRBD2. Per the germline V gene, CDR1 is SGHRS and CDR2 is YFSETQ. Trimming took 7 bases from V and 9 from J; bases not matched to a gene: 13. The CDR3 runs to 14 residues. CDR3 sequence (DNA): TGCGCCAGCCAGATCTGGGAGGGCCCGGGTGAGCAGTTCTTC. It encodes CASQIWEGPGEQFF.